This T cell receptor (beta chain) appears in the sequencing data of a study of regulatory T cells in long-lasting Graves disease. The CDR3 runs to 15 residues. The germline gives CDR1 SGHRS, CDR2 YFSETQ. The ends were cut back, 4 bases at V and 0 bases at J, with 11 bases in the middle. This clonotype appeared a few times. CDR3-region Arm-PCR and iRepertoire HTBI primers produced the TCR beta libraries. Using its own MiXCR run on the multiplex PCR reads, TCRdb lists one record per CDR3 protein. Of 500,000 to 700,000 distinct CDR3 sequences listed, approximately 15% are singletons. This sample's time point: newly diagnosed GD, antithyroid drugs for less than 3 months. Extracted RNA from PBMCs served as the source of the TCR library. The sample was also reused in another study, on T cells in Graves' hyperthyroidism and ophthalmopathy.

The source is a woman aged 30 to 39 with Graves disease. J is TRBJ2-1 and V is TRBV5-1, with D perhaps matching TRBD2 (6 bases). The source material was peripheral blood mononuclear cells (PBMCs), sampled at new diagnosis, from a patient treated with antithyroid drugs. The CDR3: CASSGGISSYNEQFF. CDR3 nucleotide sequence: TGCGCCAGCAGCGGCGGGATCAGCTCCTACAATGAGCAGTTCTTC. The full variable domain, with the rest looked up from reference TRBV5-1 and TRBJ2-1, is KAGVTQTPRYLIKTRGQQVTLSCSPISGHRSVSWYQQTPGQGLQFLFEYFSETQRNKGNFPGRFSGRQFSNSRSEMNVSTLELGDSALYLCASSGGISSYNEQFFGPGTRLTVL.